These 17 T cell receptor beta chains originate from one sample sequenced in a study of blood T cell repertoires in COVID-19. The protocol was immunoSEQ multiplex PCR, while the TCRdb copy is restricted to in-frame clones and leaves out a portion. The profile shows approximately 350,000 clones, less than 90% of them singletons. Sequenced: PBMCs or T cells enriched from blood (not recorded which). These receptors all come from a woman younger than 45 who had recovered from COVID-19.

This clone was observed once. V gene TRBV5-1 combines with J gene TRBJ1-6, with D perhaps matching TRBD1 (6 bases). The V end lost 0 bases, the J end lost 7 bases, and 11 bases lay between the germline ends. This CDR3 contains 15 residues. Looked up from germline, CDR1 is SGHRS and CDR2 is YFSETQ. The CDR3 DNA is TGCGCCAGCAGCTTGGAGGGCAGGGGAAATTCACCCCTCCACTTT. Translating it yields CASSLEGRGNSPLHF.

CDR3 in amino acids: CASTRGSTSTDTQYF. The CDR3 DNA follows: TGTGCCAGCACCCGGGGGAGCACTAGCACAGATACGCAGTATTTT. This rearrangement joins TRBV2 to TRBJ2-3, with D perhaps matching TRBD2 (6 bases). Trimming removed 7 bases at V and 0 bases at J, with 14 bases between. The CDR3 totals 15 residues. The V gene's germline CDR1 is SNHLY and CDR2 FYNNEI.

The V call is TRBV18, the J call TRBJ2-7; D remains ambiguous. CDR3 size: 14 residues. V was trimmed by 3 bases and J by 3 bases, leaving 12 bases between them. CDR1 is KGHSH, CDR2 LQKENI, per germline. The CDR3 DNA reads TGTGCCAGCTCACCTTCGTACACCCGCTACGAGCAGTACTTC. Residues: CASSPSYTRYEQYF.

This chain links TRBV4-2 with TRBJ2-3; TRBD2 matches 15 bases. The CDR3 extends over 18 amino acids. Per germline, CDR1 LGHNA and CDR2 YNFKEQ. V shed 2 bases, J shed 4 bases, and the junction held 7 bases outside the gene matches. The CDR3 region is CASSQPGLAGGSADTQYF. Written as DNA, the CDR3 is TGTGCCAGCAGCCAACCGGGACTAGCGGGAGGAAGCGCAGATACGCAGTATTTT.

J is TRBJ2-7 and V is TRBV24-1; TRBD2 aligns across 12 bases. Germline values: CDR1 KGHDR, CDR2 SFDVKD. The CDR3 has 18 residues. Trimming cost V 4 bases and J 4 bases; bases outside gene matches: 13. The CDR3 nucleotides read TGTGCCACCAGTGAGGATACTAGCGGGGGGCCATTTTTGTACGAGCAGTACTTC. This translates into CATSEDTSGGPFLYEQYF.

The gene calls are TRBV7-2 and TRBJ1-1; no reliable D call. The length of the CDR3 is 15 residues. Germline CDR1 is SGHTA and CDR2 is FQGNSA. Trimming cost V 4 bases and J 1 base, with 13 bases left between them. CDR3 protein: CASSSPGKTNTEAFF. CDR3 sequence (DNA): TGTGCCAGCAGCTCCCCCGGGAAGACGAACACTGAAGCTTTCTTT.

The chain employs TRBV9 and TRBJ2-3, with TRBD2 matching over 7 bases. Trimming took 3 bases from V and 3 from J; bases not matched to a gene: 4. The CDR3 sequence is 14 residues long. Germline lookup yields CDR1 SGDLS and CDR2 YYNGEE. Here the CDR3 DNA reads TGTGCCAGCAGCGAGGGCGGGGGTACAGATACGCAGTATTTT. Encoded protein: CASSEGGGTDTQYF.

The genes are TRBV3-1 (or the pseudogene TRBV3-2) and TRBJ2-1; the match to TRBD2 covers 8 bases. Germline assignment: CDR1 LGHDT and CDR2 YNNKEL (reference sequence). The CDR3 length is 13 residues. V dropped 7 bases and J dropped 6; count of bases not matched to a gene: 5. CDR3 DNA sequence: TGTGCCAGCACACAACGGGGGGGCAATGAGCAGTTCTTC. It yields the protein CASTQRGGNEQFF.

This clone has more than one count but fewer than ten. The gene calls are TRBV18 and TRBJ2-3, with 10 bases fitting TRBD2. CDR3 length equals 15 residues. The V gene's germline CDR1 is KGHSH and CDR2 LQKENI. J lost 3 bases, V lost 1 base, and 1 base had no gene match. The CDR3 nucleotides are TGTGCCAGCTCACCACAAGCGGGGGGGACAGATACGCAGTATTTT. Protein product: CASSPQAGGTDTQYF.

CDR3 coding DNA: TGTGCCAGCAGCCAGGACAGGGTTGTCGTGAACACTGAAGCTTTCTTT. Its translation is CASSQDRVVVNTEAFF. The chain carries TRBV7-8 and TRBJ1-1, with 8 bases lining up with TRBD1. V lost 5 bases, J lost 0 bases, and 8 bases stayed unmatched. Germline V gene lookup returns CDR1 SGHVS and CDR2 FQNEAQ. CDR3 length: 16 residues.

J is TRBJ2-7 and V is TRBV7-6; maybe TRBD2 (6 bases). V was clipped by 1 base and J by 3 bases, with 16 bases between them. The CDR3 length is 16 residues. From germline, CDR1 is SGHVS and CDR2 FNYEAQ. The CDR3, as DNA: TGTGCCAGCAGCTTAGTAAGGCGGGAACCCTTCTACGAGCAGTACTTC. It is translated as CASSLVRREPFYEQYF.

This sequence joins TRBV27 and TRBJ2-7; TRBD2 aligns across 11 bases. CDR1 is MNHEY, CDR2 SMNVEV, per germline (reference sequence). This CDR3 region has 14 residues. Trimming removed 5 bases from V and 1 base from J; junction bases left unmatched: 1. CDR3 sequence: CASSPSGGSYEQYF. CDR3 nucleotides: TGTGCCAGCAGTCCTAGCGGGGGGTCCTACGAGCAGTACTTC.

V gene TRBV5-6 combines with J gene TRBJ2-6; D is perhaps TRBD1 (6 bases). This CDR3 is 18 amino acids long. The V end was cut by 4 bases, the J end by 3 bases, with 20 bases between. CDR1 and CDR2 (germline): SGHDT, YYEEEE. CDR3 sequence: CASSKTGYGKVGANVLTF. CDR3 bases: TGTGCCAGCAGCAAGACAGGCTACGGCAAGGTTGGGGCCAACGTCCTGACTTTC.

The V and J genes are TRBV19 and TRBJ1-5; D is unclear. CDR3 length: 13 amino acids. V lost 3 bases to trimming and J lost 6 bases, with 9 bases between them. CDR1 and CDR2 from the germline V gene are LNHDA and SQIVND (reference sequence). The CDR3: CASSIRRRQPQHF. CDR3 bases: TGTGCCAGTAGTATTCGGCGGCGTCAGCCCCAGCATTTT.

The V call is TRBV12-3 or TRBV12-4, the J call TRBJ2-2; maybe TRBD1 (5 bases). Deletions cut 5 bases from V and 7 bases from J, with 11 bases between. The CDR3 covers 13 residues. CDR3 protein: CASSQGQGGELFF. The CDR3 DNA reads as TGTGCCAGCAGTCAAGGGCAGGGCGGGGAGCTGTTTTTT.

The CDR3 coding sequence is TGTGCCAGCAGGGGGCCGGACTATGGCTACACCTTC. Protein: CASRGPDYGYTF. The chain carries TRBV6-5 and TRBJ1-2, with D perhaps matching TRBD1 (5 bases). V shed 6 bases and J shed 3 bases, with 8 bases lying between them. There are 12 residues in the CDR3. CDR1 is MNHEY and CDR2 is SVGAGI in the germline V gene.

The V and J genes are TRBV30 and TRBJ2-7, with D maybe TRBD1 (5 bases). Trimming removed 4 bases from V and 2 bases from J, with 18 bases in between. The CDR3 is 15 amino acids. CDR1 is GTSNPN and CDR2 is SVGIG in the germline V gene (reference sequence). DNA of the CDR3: TGTGCCTGGAAAGCAGGGCCGCTGATTACCTACGAGCAGTACTTC. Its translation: CAWKAGPLITYEQYF.